The 17 T cell receptor beta chains in this list originate from one sample, sequenced in a study of T cell changes during pregnancy in multiple sclerosis. The repertoire was sequenced with immunoSEQ multiplex PCR; TCRdb's copy has only in-frame clones and lacks some. The sample has over 10,000 clones, almost 90% seen once. The starting material was CD8+ T cells from peripheral blood mononuclear cells, obtained in the first trimester of pregnancy. Receptors originate from a female donor with multiple sclerosis, enrolled in a pregnancy study.

The genes are TRBV5-1 and TRBJ2-1, with D maybe TRBD1 (5 bases). Trimming pared 4 bases from V and 7 bases from J, leaving 15 bases between. CDR1 SGHRS and CDR2 YFSETQ come from the germline V gene. This CDR3 has 14 amino acids. CDR3 residues: CASSLWQGGNEQFF. DNA of the CDR3: TGCGCCAGCAGCCTTTGGCAGGGCGGTAATGAGCAGTTCTTC.

The rearrangement links TRBV30 to TRBJ2-7; no clear D gene. The CDR3 covers 12 residues. Trimming pared 0 bases from V and 2 bases from J, leaving 5 bases between. Looked up from germline, CDR1 is GTSNPN and CDR2 is SVGIG (reference sequence). The CDR3 DNA reads as TGTGCCTGGAGTGTGGCCGCCTACGAGCAGTACTTC. This encodes CAWSVAAYEQYF.

The rearrangement joins TRBV11-2 to TRBJ2-1; the D gene is possibly TRBD1 (5 bases). The CDR3 extends over 13 amino acids. V was pared by 6 bases and J by 10 bases, with 16 bases between. Germline V gives CDR1 SGHAT, CDR2 FQNNGV. The CDR3 DNA is TGTGCCAGCAGGCAAGGGTCAGGGATCGAGCAGTTCTTC. Translated, it gives CASRQGSGIEQFF.

This clone has only one observation. The chain employs TRBV19 and TRBJ2-2, with 11 bases aligning to TRBD1. V dropped 5 bases and J dropped 4; count of bases not matched to a gene: 6. CDR3 length: 16 residues. Germline CDR1 is LNHDA and CDR2 is SQIVND (reference sequence). CDR3: CASSSWDRGFTGELFF. CDR3 in DNA: TGTGCCAGTAGTTCCTGGGACAGGGGGTTCACCGGGGAGCTGTTTTTT.

The CDR3: CASSEGGLVTDTQYF. In DNA, the CDR3 is TGTGCCAGCAGTGAGGGGGGACTAGTCACAGATACGCAGTATTTT. The rearrangement joins TRBV28 to TRBJ2-3, with 8 bases matching TRBD2. The CDR3 runs to 15 residues. The V gene end was trimmed by 5 bases and the J gene end by 2 bases; junction bases not matched to a gene: 6. Germline CDR1 and CDR2: MDHEN and SYDVKM.

Turning to this clone: Because the CDR3's place on the DNA is in doubt, the DNA is left out and the CDR3 is given as listed by TCRdb. The chain carries TRBV21-1 and TRBJ1-5; the table names TRBD1, a call not compared with the DNA. TRBV21-1 is a recognized pseudogene. The CDR3 spans 19 residues, counting both ends. This CDR3 reads CASSKGGHRVGLGNQPQHF.

This chain connects TRBV19 to TRBJ2-7; D is undetermined. Germline values: CDR1 LNHDA, CDR2 SQIVND (reference sequence). This CDR3 is 13 amino acids long. Trimming stripped 5 bases from V and 4 bases from J, with 12 bases between. CDR3 loop: CASSPKSSYEQYF. The CDR3, as DNA: TGTGCCAGTAGTCCCAAGAGTTCATACGAGCAGTACTTC.

The CDR3 nucleotides are TGTGCCAGCAGATCACAAAACAGGGGTCTTTCGGCCCAGCATTTT. Translated: CASRSQNRGLSAQHF. The chain joins TRBV27 to TRBJ1-5; the match to TRBD1 covers 7 bases. This CDR3 is 15 amino acids long. After removal of 6 bases from V and 11 bases from J, the junction contained 16 bases not matched to a gene. The V gene's germline CDR1 is MNHEY and CDR2 SMNVEV (reference sequence).

This chain connects TRBV15 to TRBJ2-1, with a weak D call TRBD1 (5 bases). Trimming shortened V by 4 bases and J by 8 bases, and 12 bases separated the two germline ends. CDR3 size: 13 residues. Germline CDR1 is LNHNV and CDR2 is YYDKDF (reference sequence). This chain's CDR3 is CATSNPQGYEQFF. CDR3 DNA: TGTGCCACCAGCAACCCCCAGGGTTATGAGCAGTTCTTC.

The chain has TRBV7-3 and TRBJ2-5; 8 nucleotides line up with TRBD2. V was clipped by 4 bases and J by 5 bases; unmatched bases: 6. CDR1 SGHTA and CDR2 FQGTGA come from the germline V gene. This CDR3 is built from 14 residues. The CDR3 region has the DNA TGTGCCAGCAGCTCCTTAGCGGGGTTGGAGACCCAGTACTTC. Translated, it gives CASSSLAGLETQYF.

V usage is TRBV2 and J usage is TRBJ2-1; D is ambiguous. The CDR3 length is 12 residues. Germline CDR1 SNHLY, CDR2 FYNNEI. Trimming took 5 bases from V and 8 from J, leaving 10 bases between them. The CDR3 nucleotides read TGTGCCAGCAGTCGTACAGCCGATGAGCAGTTCTTC. This translates into CASSRTADEQFF.

This clone was seen just once. This rearrangement joins TRBV4-1 to TRBJ2-1, with D possibly matching TRBD1 (6 bases). The CDR3 contains 18 residues. V shed 1 base and J shed 7 bases, with 23 bases lying between them. Germline V CDR1 and CDR2: MGHRA, YSYEKL. This CDR3 is CASSQAGAQALLLNEQFF. In DNA, the CDR3 is TGCGCCAGCAGCCAAGCAGGGGCACAAGCTCTTTTACTAAATGAGCAGTTCTTC.

The chain recombines TRBV6-5 with TRBJ1-2; D unresolved. CDR3 length: 12 residues. V was shortened by 5 bases and J by 4 bases, with 8 bases between the two germline ends. The germline V gene has CDR1 MNHEY and CDR2 SVGAGI. The CDR3, as DNA: TGTGCCAGCAGTGAACAGCCCTATGGCTACACCTTC. It translates to CASSEQPYGYTF.

The table lists this clone with a few counts. The gene calls are TRBV4-3 and TRBJ1-6; 7 positions agree with TRBD1. Trimming took 1 base from V and 9 from J; bases not matched to a gene: 6. The CDR3 consists of 15 residues. Germline V gene lookup returns CDR1 LGHNA and CDR2 YSLEER. CDR3 sequence: CASSQGGDSISPLHF. The CDR3 nucleotides read TGCGCCAGCAGCCAAGGTGGGGACAGTATTTCACCCCTCCACTTT.

In this sample, this clone is medium-sized. V and J are TRBV28 and TRBJ1-1; the D is unclear. Deletions cut 2 bases from V and 5 bases from J, with 15 bases between. The CDR3 loop spans 15 amino acids. The germline V gene encodes CDR1 MDHEN and CDR2 SYDVKM. The CDR3 DNA reads as TGTGCCAGCAGTTTAACCGTCCGGGGAGGGACTGAAGCTTTCTTT. This codes for CASSLTVRGGTEAFF.

The chain is built from TRBV11-1 and TRBJ2-7, with D perhaps matching TRBD1 (6 bases). V shed 2 bases and J shed 7 bases, with 18 bases lying between them. The CDR3 sequence is 15 residues long. Per germline, CDR1 SGHAT and CDR2 FQDESV (reference sequence). CDR3 loop: CASSLNGDRQGEQYF. DNA of the CDR3: TGTGCCAGCAGCTTAAACGGGGATCGCCAGGGGGAGCAGTACTTC.

V gene TRBV6-4 combines with J gene TRBJ2-3; TRBD2 matches at 11 bases. The CDR3 is 15 residues long. The germline CDR1 and CDR2 sequences are MRHNA and SNTAGT. V gave up 0 bases and J gave up 6 bases; unmatched junction bases: 2. The CDR3 protein is CASSDSASGGDTQYF. The DNA of the CDR3 is TGTGCCAGCAGTGACTCGGCTAGCGGGGGGGATACGCAGTATTTT.